These 16 T cell receptor beta chains share one sample of origin, sequenced in a study of radiotherapy plus CTLA-4 blockade in lung cancer. The table came from immunoSEQ multiplex PCR; TCRdb's copy has only in-frame clones and leaves some out. The sample lists over a thousand clones, about 85% occurring once. The source material was tumor tissue, sampled from a patient treated with radiotherapy plus ipilimumab. These receptors were taken from a human donor with non-small cell lung cancer who had a complete response to radiotherapy plus ipilimumab.

This sequence joins TRBV19 and TRBJ1-3; D is possibly TRBD1 (5 bases). The CDR3 has 14 amino acids. The V gene's germline CDR1 is LNHDA and CDR2 SQIVND (reference sequence). The V gene lost 5 bases and the J gene lost 3 bases, with 11 bases spanning the gap. The CDR3 protein is CASSFGTFGNTIYF. The CDR3 bases are TGTGCCAGTAGTTTTGGGACCTTTGGAAACACCATATATTTT.

The chain combines TRBV6-1 with TRBJ1-2; D might be TRBD1 (5 bases). The germline gives CDR1 MNHNS, CDR2 SASEGT. V lost 5 bases and J 8 bases, leaving 21 bases between the germline ends. This CDR3 spans 15 amino acids. The CDR3 DNA sequence: TGTGCCAGCAGTCTACTTAACACAGGTGATAGCGGCTACACCTTC. It yields the protein CASSLLNTGDSGYTF.

The chain carries TRBV7-9 and TRBJ2-7; tentatively, D is TRBD1 (5 bases). Germline assignment: CDR1 SEHNR and CDR2 FQNEAQ (reference sequence). The length of the CDR3 is 13 residues. V gave up 3 bases and J gave up 6 bases, with 12 bases separating them. The CDR3 DNA reads as TGTGCCAGCAGCTTCGAACAGGAGCCCGAGCAGTACGTC. The encoded protein is CASSFEQEPEQYV.

This clone was seen more than once but under ten times. The chain links TRBV10-3 to TRBJ2-5; no definite D call. The CDR3 contains 13 residues. Trimming stripped 6 bases from V and 4 bases from J, with 12 bases between. CDR1 is ENHRY, CDR2 SYGVKD, per germline. The CDR3 DNA is TGTGCCATCAGGGAGACTCTTGTAGAGACCCAGTACTTC. The encoded protein is CAIRETLVETQYF.

The rearrangement links TRBV7-2 to TRBJ2-4, with D unresolved. CDR1 SGHTA and CDR2 FQGNSA come from the germline V gene. Trimming left V 4 bases short and J 0 bases short, with 16 bases between. This CDR3 contains 17 residues. The CDR3 DNA is TGTGCCAGCAGCTCCCCGACACTGTCCCTAGCCAAAAACATTCAGTACTTC. Amino acids: CASSSPTLSLAKNIQYF.

The J gene is TRBJ2-3, the V gene TRBV29-1; D is possibly TRBD1 or TRBD2 (6 bases each). V lost 3 bases, J lost 2 bases, and 21 bases lay in between. The CDR3 has 17 amino acids. Germline V CDR1 and CDR2: SQVTM, ANQGSEA. The CDR3 protein is CSVEGGLGQLITDTQYF. CDR3 in DNA: TGCAGCGTTGAGGGGGGCCTGGGCCAGCTGATCACAGATACGCAGTATTTT.

J is TRBJ2-3 and V is TRBV11-3, with D tentatively TRBD2 (6 bases). Trimming removed 1 base from V and 0 bases from J, with 11 bases in between. This CDR3 comprises 16 residues. The germline V gene encodes CDR1 SGHNT and CDR2 YENEEA. CDR3 DNA: TGTGCCAGCAGCTTAGGTGGTAGCGGAAGCACAGATACGCAGTATTTT. This codes for CASSLGGSGSTDTQYF. Looking up the rest from reference TRBV11-3 and TRBJ2-3 gives the full variable domain: EAGVVQSPRYKIIEKKQPVAFWCNPISGHNTLYWYLQNLGQGPELLIRYENEEAVDDSQLPKDRFSAERLKGVDSTLKIQPAELGDSAVYLCASSLGGSGSTDTQYFGPGTRLTVL.

This clone occurred a few times. V gene TRBV19 combines with J gene TRBJ2-2; D is perhaps TRBD1 (6 bases). The CDR3 contains 15 residues. Germline V lookup: CDR1 LNHDA, CDR2 SQIVND (reference sequence). Trimming took 5 bases from V and 0 from J, leaving 10 bases between them. CDR3 amino acids: CASSLRQANTGELFF. DNA for the CDR3: TGTGCCAGTAGTCTAAGACAGGCGAACACCGGGGAGCTGTTTTTT. The full variable domain, completed using reference TRBV19 and TRBJ2-2, is DGGITQSPKYLFRKEGQNVTLSCEQNLNHDAMYWYRQDPGQGLRLIYYSQIVNDFQKGDIAEGYSVSREKKESFPLTVTSAQKNPTAFYLCASSLRQANTGELFFGEGSRLTVL.

The rearrangement joins TRBV7-2 to TRBJ2-1; TRBD1 matches 9 bases. This CDR3 region has 14 residues. Germline CDR1 reads SGHTA; CDR2 reads FQGNSA. V lost 6 bases and J lost 4; bases outside the gene matches: 4. DNA for the CDR3: TGTGCCAGCAGACCCGGGACAGGGTACAATGAGCAGTTCTTC. Its translation is CASRPGTGYNEQFF.

This chain joins TRBV18 and TRBJ2-3; 9 bases line up with TRBD2. Germline V gives CDR1 KGHSH, CDR2 LQKENI. The CDR3 totals 16 residues. Trimming at V came to 1 base and at J to 3 bases, leaving 5 bases not matched to a gene. CDR3 amino acids: CASSPRDSGGTDTQYF. The CDR3, as DNA: TGTGCCAGCTCACCACGAGATAGCGGGGGAACAGATACGCAGTATTTT.

V gene TRBV9 combines with J gene TRBJ1-1, with D perhaps matching TRBD1 (6 bases). Germline CDR1 and CDR2: SGDLS and YYNGEE. The ends were cut back, 0 bases at V and 5 bases at J, with 8 bases in the middle. The CDR3 is made up of 13 amino acids. The DNA of the CDR3 is TGTGCCAGCAGCGTAGTGGACAGAACTGAAGCTTTCTTT. It yields the protein CASSVVDRTEAFF.

V is TRBV7-2 and J is TRBJ1-6; D might be TRBD1 (6 bases). Trimming removed 5 bases from V and 9 bases from J, with 11 bases in between. This CDR3 is 13 amino acids long. The germline gives CDR1 SGHTA, CDR2 FQGNSA. DNA of the CDR3: TGTGCCAGCAGCGCGGACAGTGGTTCACCCCTCCACTTT. This sequence encodes CASSADSGSPLHF.

The chain recombines TRBV11-3 with TRBJ2-1; a possible D gene is TRBD2 (6 bases). Per the germline V gene, CDR1 is SGHNT and CDR2 is YENEEA. V lost 4 bases, J lost 10 bases, and 8 bases lay in between. This CDR3 has 11 amino acids. CDR3 DNA: TGTGCCAGCAGCTCGACTAGAGAGCAGTTCTTC. It is translated as CASSSTREQFF.

The chain has TRBV29-1 and TRBJ1-1; D is uncertain. There are 14 residues in the CDR3. Germline lookup yields CDR1 SQVTM and CDR2 ANQGSEA. Trimming took off 2 bases at V and 3 bases at J, with 13 bases between the two ends. The CDR3 nucleotides are TGCAGCGTTGAATTTCTAAGGGAGGACACTGAAGCTTTCTTT. Amino acids: CSVEFLREDTEAFF.

This sequence joins TRBV28 and TRBJ1-2, with 7 bases aligning to TRBD1. Trimming cost V 7 bases and J 6 bases; bases outside gene matches: 17. CDR3 size: 16 residues. Germline V gene data show CDR1 as MDHEN and CDR2 as SYDVKM. CDR3 sequence (DNA): TGTGCCAGCACTCAGGGAGGGGGCGCAGGAGGTGATGGCTACACCTTC. It yields the protein CASTQGGGAGGDGYTF.

This rearrangement joins TRBV5-1 to TRBJ2-1; TRBD2 matches at 11 bases. After removal of 6 bases from V and 10 bases from J, the junction contained 9 bases not matched to a gene. The CDR3 is 14 amino acids. Germline V CDR1 and CDR2: SGHRS, YFSETQ. The CDR3, as DNA: TGCGCCAGCACCCTAACTAGCGGGAGCATCGAGCAGTTCTTC. It encodes CASTLTSGSIEQFF.